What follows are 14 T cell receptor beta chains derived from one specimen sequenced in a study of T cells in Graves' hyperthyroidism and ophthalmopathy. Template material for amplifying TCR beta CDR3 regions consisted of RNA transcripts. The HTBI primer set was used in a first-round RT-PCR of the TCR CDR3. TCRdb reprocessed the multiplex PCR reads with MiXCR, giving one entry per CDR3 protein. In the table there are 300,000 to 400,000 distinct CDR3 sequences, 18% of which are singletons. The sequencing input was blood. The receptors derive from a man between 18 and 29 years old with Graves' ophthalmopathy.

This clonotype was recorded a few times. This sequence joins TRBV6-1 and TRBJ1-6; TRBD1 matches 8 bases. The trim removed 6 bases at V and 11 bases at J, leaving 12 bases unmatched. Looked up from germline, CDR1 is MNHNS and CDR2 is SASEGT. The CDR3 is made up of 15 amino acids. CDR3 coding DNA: TGTGCCAGCAGCGACCAAGACAGGGGCACGACACCCCTCCACTTT. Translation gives CASSDQDRGTTPLHF.

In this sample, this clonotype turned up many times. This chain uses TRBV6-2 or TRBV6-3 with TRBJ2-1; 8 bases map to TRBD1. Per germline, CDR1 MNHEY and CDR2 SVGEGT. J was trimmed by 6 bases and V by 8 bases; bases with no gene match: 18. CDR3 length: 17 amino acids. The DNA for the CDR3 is TGTGCCAGCTTCTCGGACAGGGTTGGAGTCAGGACCAATGAGCAGTTCTTC. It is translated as CASFSDRVGVRTNEQFF.

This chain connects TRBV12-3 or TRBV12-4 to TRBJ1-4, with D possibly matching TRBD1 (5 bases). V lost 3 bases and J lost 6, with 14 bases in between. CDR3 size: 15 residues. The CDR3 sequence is CASSFLTESDEKLFF. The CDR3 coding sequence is TGTGCCAGCAGTTTTCTGACAGAGAGTGATGAAAAACTGTTTTTT.

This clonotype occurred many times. The DNA for the CDR3 is TGCGCCAGCAGCTTGACGGGAGATAATTCACCCCTCCACTTT. As protein: CASSLTGDNSPLHF. The V call is TRBV5-1, the J call TRBJ1-6, with unresolved D. V was cut by 1 base and J by 5 bases, with 7 bases left in between. Germline CDR1 and CDR2: SGHRS and YFSETQ. The CDR3 is 14 amino acids.

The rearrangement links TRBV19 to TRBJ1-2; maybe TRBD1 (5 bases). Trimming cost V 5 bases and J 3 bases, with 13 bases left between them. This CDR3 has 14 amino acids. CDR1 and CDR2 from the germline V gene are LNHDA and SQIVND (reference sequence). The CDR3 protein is CASSPLTVDYGYTF. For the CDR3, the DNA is TGTGCCAGTAGTCCCTTGACAGTTGACTATGGCTACACCTTC.

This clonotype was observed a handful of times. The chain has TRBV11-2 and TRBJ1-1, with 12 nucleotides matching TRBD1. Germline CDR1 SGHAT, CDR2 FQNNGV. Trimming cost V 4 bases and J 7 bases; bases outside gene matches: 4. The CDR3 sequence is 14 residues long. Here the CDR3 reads CASSSGDRGLEAFF. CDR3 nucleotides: TGTGCCAGCAGCTCCGGGGACAGGGGGCTTGAAGCTTTCTTT.

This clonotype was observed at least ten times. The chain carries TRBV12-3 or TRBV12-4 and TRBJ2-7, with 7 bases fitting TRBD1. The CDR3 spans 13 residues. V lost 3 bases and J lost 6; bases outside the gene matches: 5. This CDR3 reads CASSLEGQAEQYF. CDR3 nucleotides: TGTGCCAGCAGTTTGGAAGGACAGGCCGAGCAGTACTTC.

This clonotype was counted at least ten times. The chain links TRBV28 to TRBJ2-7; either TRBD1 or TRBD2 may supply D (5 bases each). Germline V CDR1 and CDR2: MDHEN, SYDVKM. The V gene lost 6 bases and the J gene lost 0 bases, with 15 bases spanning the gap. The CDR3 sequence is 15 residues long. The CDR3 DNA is TGTGCCAGCAGCTTAAGTGGGACCGTCTCCTACGAGCAGTACTTC. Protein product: CASSLSGTVSYEQYF.

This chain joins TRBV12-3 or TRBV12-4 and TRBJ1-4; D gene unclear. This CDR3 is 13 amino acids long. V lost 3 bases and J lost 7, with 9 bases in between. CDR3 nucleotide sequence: TGTGCCAGCAGTTTTTTTTCTGTTGAAAAACTGTTTTTT. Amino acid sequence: CASSFFSVEKLFF.

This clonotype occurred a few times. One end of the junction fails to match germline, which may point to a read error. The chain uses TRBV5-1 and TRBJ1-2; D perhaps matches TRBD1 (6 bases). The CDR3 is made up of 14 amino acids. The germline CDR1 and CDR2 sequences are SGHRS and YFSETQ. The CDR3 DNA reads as TGTGCCAGCAGCTCTGGACAGCCTGACTATGGCTACACCTTC. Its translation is CASSSGQPDYGYTF. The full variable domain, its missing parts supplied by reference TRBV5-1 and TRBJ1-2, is KAGVTQTPRYLIKTRGQQVTLSCSPISGHRSVSWYQQTPGQGLQFLFEYFSETQRNKGNFPGRFSGRQFSNSRSEMNVSTLELGDSALYLCASSSGQPDYGYTFGSGTRLTVV.

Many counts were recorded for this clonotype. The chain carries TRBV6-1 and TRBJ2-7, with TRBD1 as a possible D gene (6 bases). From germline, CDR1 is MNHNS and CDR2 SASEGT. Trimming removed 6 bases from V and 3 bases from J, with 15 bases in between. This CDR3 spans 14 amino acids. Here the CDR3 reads CASSGQPKVYEQYF. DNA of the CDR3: TGTGCCAGCAGCGGACAGCCGAAGGTCTACGAGCAGTACTTC.

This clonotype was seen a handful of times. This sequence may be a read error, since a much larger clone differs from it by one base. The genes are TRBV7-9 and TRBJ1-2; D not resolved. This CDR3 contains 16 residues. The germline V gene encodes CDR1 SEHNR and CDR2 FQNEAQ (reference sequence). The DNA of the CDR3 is TGTGCCAGCAGCTTAGCGCCGGATTCCTCTAACTATGGCTGCACCTTC. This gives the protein CASSLAPDSSNYGCTF.

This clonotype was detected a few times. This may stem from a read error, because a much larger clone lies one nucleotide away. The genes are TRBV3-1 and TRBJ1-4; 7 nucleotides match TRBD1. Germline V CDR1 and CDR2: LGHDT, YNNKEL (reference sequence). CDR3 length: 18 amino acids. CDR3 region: CAGSHYRGRGSPNEKLFF. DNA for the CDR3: TGTGCCGGCAGCCATTATAGGGGGCGAGGGTCCCCTAATGAAAAACTGTTTTTT.

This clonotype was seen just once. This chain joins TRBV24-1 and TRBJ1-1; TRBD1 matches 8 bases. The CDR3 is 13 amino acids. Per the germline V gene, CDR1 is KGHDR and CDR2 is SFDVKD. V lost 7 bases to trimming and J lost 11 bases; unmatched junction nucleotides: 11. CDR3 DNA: TGTGCCACCAGGACACAGGGGGACACTCCCGCTTTCTTT. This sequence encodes CATRTQGDTPAFF.